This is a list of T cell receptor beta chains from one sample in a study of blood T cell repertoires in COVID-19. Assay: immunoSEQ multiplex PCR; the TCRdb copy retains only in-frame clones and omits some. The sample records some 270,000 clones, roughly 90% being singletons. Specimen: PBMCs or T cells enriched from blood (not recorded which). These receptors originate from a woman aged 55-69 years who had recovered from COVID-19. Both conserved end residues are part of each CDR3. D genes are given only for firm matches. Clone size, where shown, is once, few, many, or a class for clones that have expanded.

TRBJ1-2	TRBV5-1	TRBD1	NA	TGCGCCAGCAGCTCGGGGACAGTTTTCTATGGCTACACCTTC	CASSSGTVFYGYTF
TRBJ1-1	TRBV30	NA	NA	TGTGCCTGGAGTCCAATCGGCACTGAAGCTTTCTTT	CAWSPIGTEAFF
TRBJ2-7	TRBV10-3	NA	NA	TGTGCCATTACAGGGAGCTCCTACGAGCAGTACTTC	CAITGSSYEQYF
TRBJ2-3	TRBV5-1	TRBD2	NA	TGCGCCAGCAGCTCACTAGCGGGGTCCACAGATACGCAGTATTTT	CASSSLAGSTDTQYF
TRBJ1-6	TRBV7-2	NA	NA	TGTGCCAGCAGTCGACAGAATTCACCCCTCCACTTT	CASSRQNSPLHF
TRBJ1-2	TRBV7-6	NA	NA	TGTGCCAGCAGCTTAATGGGAAACAGGGATATGTGGGGCTACACCTTC	CASSLMGNRDMWGYTF
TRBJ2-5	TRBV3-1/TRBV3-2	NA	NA	TGTGCCAGCAGCCAGGAGGGAGGGGGGGAGACCCAGTACTTC	CASSQEGGGETQYF
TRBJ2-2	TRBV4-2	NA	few	TGTGCCAGCAGCCAAGGGGAGTCCGGGGAGCTGTTTTTT	CASSQGESGELFF
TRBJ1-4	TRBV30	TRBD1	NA	TGTGCCTGGAGTGTACTGGACAGGGTGAATGAAAAACTGTTTTTT	CAWSVLDRVNEKLFF
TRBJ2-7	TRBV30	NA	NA	TGTGCCTGGAGTCCCCTAGGACAGACCGCATGGGAGCAGTACTTC	CAWSPLGQTAWEQYF
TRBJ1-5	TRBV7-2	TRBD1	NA	TGTGCCAGCAGCCCGAGACAGGGGACCGGCCAGCCCCAGCATTTT	CASSPRQGTGQPQHF
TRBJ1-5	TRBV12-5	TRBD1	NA	TGTGCTAGTGGCACGTACAGGGGCCCTATTAGCAATCAGCCCCAGCATTTT	CASGTYRGPISNQPQHF
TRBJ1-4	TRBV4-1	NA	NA	TGCGCCAGCAGCCAAGACCCTCCGGGCTGGGCGGGAAATGAAAAACTGTTTTTT	CASSQDPPGWAGNEKLFF
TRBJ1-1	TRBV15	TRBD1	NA	TGTGCCACCAGCAACTGGGGACAGGGGACGGCGACTGAAGCTTTCTTT	CATSNWGQGTATEAFF
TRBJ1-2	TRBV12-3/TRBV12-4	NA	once	TGTGCCAGCACGCGGAGCAGAGTATATGGCTACACCTTC	CASTRSRVYGYTF
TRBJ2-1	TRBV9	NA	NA	TGTGCCAGCAGCGTGAGTGTTATTGGGCAAAATGAGCAGTTCTTC	CASSVSVIGQNEQFF
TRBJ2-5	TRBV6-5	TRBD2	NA	TGTGCCAGCAGTTACGTAGCGGGAGAGACCCAGTACTTC	CASSYVAGETQYF
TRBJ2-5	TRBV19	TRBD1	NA	TGTGCCAGTAGTATAGATGGGGGACAGTACCAAGAGACCCAGTACTTC	CASSIDGGQYQETQYF
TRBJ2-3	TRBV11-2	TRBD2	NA	TGTGCCAGCAGCTTCAGACTAGCGGGAGCCGATACGCAGTATTTT	CASSFRLAGADTQYF